Below, 30 T cell receptor beta chains from the same sample are listed, as sequenced in a study of blood T cell repertoires in COVID-19. Some clones are missing from TCRdb's copy, which holds only in-frame ones; the method was immunoSEQ multiplex PCR. The table lists more than 50,000 clones, around nine tenths of them singletons. Sequenced sample: peripheral blood. Receptors were obtained from a woman in her thirties or forties with active COVID-19.

This sequence joins TRBV3-1 (or the pseudogene TRBV3-2) and TRBJ2-1; perhaps TRBD2 as D (5 bases). Trimming cost V 5 bases and J 9 bases, with 17 bases left between them. Germline values: CDR1 LGHDT, CDR2 YNNKEL (reference sequence). The CDR3 loop spans 14 amino acids. CDR3 amino acids: CASSYGSYSGEQFF. The CDR3 DNA is TGTGCCAGCAGCTACGGCTCCTACAGCGGTGAGCAGTTCTTC.

The chain employs TRBV5-1 and TRBJ2-7; 10 nucleotides match TRBD1. Germline V lookup: CDR1 SGHRS, CDR2 YFSETQ. CDR3 size: 13 residues. The V and J ends lost 9 bases and 4 bases, in that order; junction bases with no gene match: 7. The CDR3 here is CATRQGASYEQYF. The CDR3 DNA sequence: TGCGCCACCCGACAGGGGGCATCGTACGAGCAGTACTTC.

The chain is built from TRBV5-1 and TRBJ2-2; 11 nucleotides agree with TRBD2. The germline CDR1 and CDR2 sequences are SGHRS and YFSETQ. V lost 3 bases and J lost 1; bases outside the gene matches: 2. This CDR3 is 16 amino acids long. CDR3 nucleotide sequence: TGCGCCAGCAGCTGGGGACTAGCGGTGAACACCGGGGAGCTGTTTTTT. This sequence encodes CASSWGLAVNTGELFF.

The CDR3 is CASSEVGGRGPDTQYF. The DNA of the CDR3 is TGTGCCAGCAGTGAAGTAGGGGGTAGGGGCCCGGATACGCAGTATTTT. The chain employs TRBV6-1 and TRBJ2-3, with D possibly TRBD1 on 6 matching bases. Trimming stripped 1 base from V and 6 bases from J, with 17 bases between. The CDR3 totals 16 residues. Germline CDR1 is MNHNS and CDR2 is SASEGT.

This chain joins TRBV2 and TRBJ2-5; 7 bases agree with TRBD2. Losses at the gene ends were 4 bases for V and 9 bases for J; bases not matched to a gene: 11. This CDR3 has 14 amino acids. The V gene's germline CDR1 is SNHLY and CDR2 FYNNEI. CDR3 in DNA: TGTGCCAGCAGTGGAGTAGTGGGGGGGTTGGCCCAGTACTTC. This translates into CASSGVVGGLAQYF.

The V call is TRBV6-2 or TRBV6-3, the J call TRBJ1-1; D call uncertain. The germline V gene has CDR1 MNHEY and CDR2 SVGEGT. The CDR3 has 13 amino acids. The germline V and J ends were trimmed by 2 bases and 2 bases, with 6 bases remaining between them. CDR3 DNA: TGTGCCAGCAGTTACGCCAGAAACACTGAAGCTTTCTTT. Translation: CASSYARNTEAFF.

This clone was seen just once. The rearrangement joins TRBV3-1 (or the pseudogene TRBV3-2) to TRBJ1-2; 8 nucleotides align to TRBD1. The CDR3 loop spans 15 amino acids. The germline gives CDR1 LGHDT, CDR2 YNNKEL (reference sequence). Trimming removed 0 bases from V and 7 bases from J; junction bases left unmatched: 7. The CDR3 is CASSQDSQGAGGYTF. CDR3 DNA sequence: TGTGCCAGCAGCCAAGATTCCCAGGGGGCGGGTGGCTACACCTTC.

The V call is TRBV30, the J call TRBJ2-3, with 8 positions matching TRBD1. Germline values: CDR1 GTSNPN, CDR2 SVGIG (reference sequence). The junction had 10 bases not matched to a gene; V was cut back by 2 bases and J by 6 bases. The CDR3 sequence is 15 residues long. CDR3 sequence reads: CAWSSGQGKADTQYF. The DNA of the CDR3 is TGTGCCTGGAGTTCAGGACAGGGAAAAGCGGATACGCAGTATTTT.

V and J are TRBV5-1 and TRBJ1-1, with D perhaps matching TRBD1 (6 bases). There are 14 residues in the CDR3. CDR1 is SGHRS, CDR2 YFSETQ, per germline. The V end lost 0 bases, the J end lost 3 bases, and 9 bases lay between the germline ends. CDR3 region: CASSLGSGDTEAFF. CDR3 bases: TGCGCCAGCAGCTTGGGATCAGGGGACACTGAAGCTTTCTTT.

The chain links TRBV9 to TRBJ2-1; TRBD2 agrees at 14 bases. Losses at the gene ends were 3 bases for V and 11 bases for J; bases not matched to a gene: 4. Germline values: CDR1 SGDLS, CDR2 YYNGEE. The CDR3 consists of 14 residues. The CDR3 sequence: CASSARTSGGKQFF. The CDR3 DNA is TGTGCCAGCAGCGCTCGGACTAGCGGGGGGAAGCAGTTCTTC.

The chain employs TRBV5-5 and TRBJ1-3, with unresolved D. The CDR3 loop spans 15 amino acids. Trimming left V 5 bases short and J 0 bases short, with 12 bases between. The germline gives CDR1 SGHKS, CDR2 YYEKEE (reference sequence). CDR3 bases: TGTGCCAGCAGAAAAGCCGGTAACTCTGGAAACACCATATATTTT. Protein product: CASRKAGNSGNTIYF.

CDR3 DNA sequence: TGTGCCAGCAGCAAAATCGATGCGGGGGAGCAGTCCTACGAGCAGTACTTC. Its translation: CASSKIDAGEQSYEQYF. J is TRBJ2-7 and V is TRBV21-1; the D segment call TRBD2 is taken from the table without a DNA check. TRBV21-1 corresponds to a pseudogene. The CDR3 contains 17 residues.

The chain joins TRBV2 to TRBJ1-4; possible D gene TRBD1, 5 bases. With 6 bases removed from V and 4 bases from J, the gap between germline ends came to 12 bases. The germline V gene encodes CDR1 SNHLY and CDR2 FYNNEI. The CDR3 loop spans 14 amino acids. The CDR3 coding sequence is TGTGCCAGCAGCCTGGAACAGGTTAATGAAAAACTGTTTTTT. Protein product: CASSLEQVNEKLFF.

V is TRBV5-1 and J is TRBJ1-1, with TRBD1 matching 8 bases. Germline trimming cut 4 bases from V and 1 base from J; bases unmatched to any gene: 3. Looked up from germline, CDR1 is SGHRS and CDR2 is YFSETQ. This CDR3 is 14 amino acids long. CDR3 protein: CASSNGQGNTEAFF. CDR3 nucleotides: TGCGCCAGCAGCAATGGACAGGGGAACACTGAAGCTTTCTTT.

A few counts support this clone. The chain combines TRBV7-3 with TRBJ2-5; 14 bases align to TRBD2. CDR1 SGHTA and CDR2 FQGTGA come from the germline V gene. V shed 5 bases and J 3 bases; nucleotides not matched to a gene: 8. This CDR3 is 17 amino acids long. CDR3 sequence (DNA): TGTGCCAGCAGCCTTAGTTCGACTAGCGGGGGGGAAGAGACCCAGTACTTC. Translation: CASSLSSTSGGEETQYF.

The chain has TRBV11-3 and TRBJ2-2, with a tentative D call TRBD1 (5 bases). The V gene lost 2 bases and the J gene lost 2 bases, with 9 bases spanning the gap. The CDR3 contains 15 residues. The germline V gene has CDR1 SGHNT and CDR2 YENEEA. The CDR3 bases are TGTGCCAGCAGCTTAAGACAGATCAACACCGGGGAGCTGTTTTTT. Protein product: CASSLRQINTGELFF.

This chain connects TRBV11-2 to TRBJ1-6, with 7 bases identical to TRBD1. Losses at the gene ends were 4 bases for V and 9 bases for J; bases not matched to a gene: 9. The CDR3 sequence is 15 residues long. The germline gives CDR1 SGHAT, CDR2 FQNNGV. The CDR3 region is CASSSLTGRSSPLHF. The CDR3 DNA reads TGTGCCAGCAGCTCCTTGACAGGGAGGAGTTCACCCCTCCACTTT.

V gene TRBV11-3 combines with J gene TRBJ2-3; maybe TRBD1 (5 bases). Trimming left V 5 bases short and J 7 bases short, with 25 bases between. This CDR3 is built from 17 residues. The germline V gene has CDR1 SGHNT and CDR2 YENEEA. CDR3 loop: CASSTHGGASHGYTQYF. CDR3 nucleotides: TGTGCCAGCAGCACACACGGTGGGGCCTCACACGGTTATACGCAGTATTTT.

The genes are TRBV6-1 and TRBJ1-4; a possible D gene is TRBD1 (6 bases). The CDR3 length is 16 residues. The germline V gene encodes CDR1 MNHNS and CDR2 SASEGT. The V end lost 3 bases, the J end lost 2 bases, and 13 bases lay between the germline ends. The CDR3 DNA sequence: TGTGCCAGCAGTGACCGAACAGGGCGCACTAATGAAAAACTGTTTTTT. Translation gives CASSDRTGRTNEKLFF.

The rearrangement links TRBV6-5 to TRBJ1-2; D is uncertain. The CDR3 sequence is 15 residues long. Germline V lookup: CDR1 MNHEY, CDR2 SVGAGI. V lost 6 bases and J lost 2, with 16 bases in between. The CDR3 reads CASRPIRGGNYGYTF. The CDR3 DNA reads as TGTGCCAGCAGGCCTATACGGGGAGGAAACTATGGCTACACCTTC.

V is TRBV5-1 and J is TRBJ2-7, with 9 bases matching TRBD2. V dropped 3 bases and J dropped 2; count of bases not matched to a gene: 3. This CDR3 spans 14 amino acids. Germline V lookup: CDR1 SGHRS, CDR2 YFSETQ. The CDR3 protein is CASSWSGGTYEQYF. The CDR3 DNA is TGCGCCAGCAGCTGGAGCGGGGGGACCTACGAGCAGTACTTC. Full variable domain (rest looked up from reference TRBV5-1 and TRBJ2-7): KAGVTQTPRYLIKTRGQQVTLSCSPISGHRSVSWYQQTPGQGLQFLFEYFSETQRNKGNFPGRFSGRQFSNSRSEMNVSTLELGDSALYLCASSWSGGTYEQYFGPGTRLTVT.

The chain joins TRBV3-1 (or the pseudogene TRBV3-2) to TRBJ2-1, with TRBD2 matching 8 bases. The germline gives CDR1 LGHDT, CDR2 YNNKEL (reference sequence). The CDR3 length is 16 residues. Unmatched junction bases numbered 10, after V lost 4 bases and J lost 5 bases. CDR3 sequence reads: CASSREVAGGNNEQFF. DNA for the CDR3: TGTGCCAGCAGCCGGGAGGTGGCGGGGGGTAACAATGAGCAGTTCTTC.

This chain links TRBV4-2 with TRBJ2-3; TRBD2 is a possible D gene (6 bases). CDR1 LGHNA and CDR2 YNFKEQ come from the germline V gene. V was pared by 4 bases and J by 4 bases, with 18 bases between. CDR3 length: 16 amino acids. The CDR3 DNA reads as TGTGCCAGCAGCCTACTAGGAGGGGAGTTCGCAGATACGCAGTATTTT. It is translated as CASSLLGGEFADTQYF.

CDR3 protein: CASSQGGNGYTF. The CDR3, as DNA: TGTGCCAGCAGCCAGGGAGGGAATGGCTACACCTTC. V is TRBV3-1 (or the pseudogene TRBV3-2) and J is TRBJ1-2; D is unclear. Deletions cut 3 bases from V and 6 bases from J, with 8 bases between. The CDR3 is 12 residues long. The germline CDR1 and CDR2 sequences are LGHDT and YNNKEL (reference sequence).

The chain recombines TRBV9 with TRBJ1-4; perhaps TRBD1 as D (5 bases). Per the germline V gene, CDR1 is SGDLS and CDR2 is YYNGEE. The V end lost 4 bases, the J end lost 5 bases, and 15 bases lay between the germline ends. The CDR3 totals 15 residues. In nucleotides, the CDR3 is TGTGCCAGCAGCACCGGGGGTCGGACCAATGAAAAACTGTTTTTT. Amino acids: CASSTGGRTNEKLFF.

The V and J genes are TRBV5-8 and TRBJ2-1; 10 bases align to TRBD1. The CDR3 runs 19 residues. V lost 4 bases to trimming and J lost 0 bases; unmatched junction nucleotides: 13. Germline-derived CDR1 and CDR2 are SGHTS and YDEGEE. CDR3 sequence (DNA): TGTGCCAGCAGCCTTATGGGACAGGGGTCCCTTAGCTCCTACAATGAGCAGTTCTTC. It codes for CASSLMGQGSLSSYNEQFF.

V is TRBV19 and J is TRBJ2-3; 9 bases map to TRBD2. The germline CDR1 and CDR2 sequences are LNHDA and SQIVND (reference sequence). Trimming removed 0 bases from V and 3 bases from J; junction bases left unmatched: 7. The CDR3 contains 17 residues. Here the CDR3 DNA reads TGTGCCAGTAGTATAGATCCCTCAGCGGGGGGAACAGATACGCAGTATTTT. Translated, it gives CASSIDPSAGGTDTQYF.

This chain connects TRBV5-4 to TRBJ2-3; 8 bases line up with TRBD1. CDR1 SGHNT and CDR2 YYREEE come from the germline V gene (reference sequence). The CDR3 is made up of 15 amino acids. The J segment lost 5 bases and the V segment lost 3 bases, leaving 8 bases of the junction unmatched. The DNA of the CDR3 is TGTGCCAGCAGCTATCCGGGACAGGCTCTAGATACGCAGTATTTT. Translated: CASSYPGQALDTQYF.

This clone appeared once. The chain recombines TRBV7-2 with TRBJ2-7, with TRBD2 identical over 7 bases. J lost 7 bases, V lost 5 bases, and 14 bases had no gene match. The CDR3 is 15 residues long. Germline lookup yields CDR1 SGHTA and CDR2 FQGNSA. The CDR3 reads CASSPRRWGGSEQYF. DNA of the CDR3: TGTGCCAGCAGCCCTCGGCGGTGGGGGGGGTCTGAGCAGTACTTC.

V gene TRBV18 combines with J gene TRBJ2-1; 12 bases are a match to TRBD2. Germline values: CDR1 KGHSH, CDR2 LQKENI. V dropped 2 bases and J dropped 9; count of bases not matched to a gene: 5. This CDR3 is 15 amino acids long. The CDR3 coding sequence is TGTGCCAGCTCACCAATGACTAGCGGGGGCGGTGAGCAGTTCTTC. Translation: CASSPMTSGGGEQFF.